This record looks at one TCR beta chain sequence and its context. Its target antigen remains unknown. Qualities for individual bases were not recorded, and no much larger clone is one base off. The data stem from a study of T cell repertoires in cytomegalovirus infection (dated by TCRdb to about 2019). Background for the entire study: The HLA type of each donor mattered for the analysis, because public TCR beta signatures pointed to carriage of CMV infection along with the matching HLA type. Broad study findings and their caveats: The ex vivo response was dominated by HLA-C-restricted CMV-specific TCR beta clonotypes, which also provided the single most frequent clonotype in two of eight donors. Carriers of CMV infection plus the relevant HLA type were discriminated by the cumulative frequency of public TCR beta family members in the study cohort and in an independent roughly 400-donor cohort.

For sequencing, an Illumina HiSeq 1500 was employed. Starting from the raw public reads, TCRdb applied fastp trimming at Q25, assembled clones with MiXCR and retained in-frame beta chains. One record per CDR3 amino acid sequence lists the most common genes and DNA. This sample lists around 530,000 distinct CDR3 sequences; 15% to 20% were detected once. Roughly a quarter of the sample is held by the ten biggest clonotypes. The germline V gene supplies CDR1 MNHNS and CDR2 SASEGT. Inclusive of the bounding cysteine and phenylalanine, the CDR3 is 14 residues long. Here the CDR3 DNA is all that survives: 42 bases in frame from base 1. Trimming removed 6 bases from V and 3 bases from J; the gene matches leave 6 bases unexplained.

The sequence joins TRBV6-1 to TRBJ2-3; 7 bases in the junction line up with TRBD1. This clonotype originated in a human donor in good health (CMV status not recorded). Some clones in this sample may be carry-over from other donors' samples. Input material: CD8+ T cells from PBMCs. DNA sequence: TGTGCCAGCAGGGAAAGGGACAGTACAGATACGCAGTATTTT. Its product reads: CASRERDSTDTQYF.